A selection of T cell receptor beta chains follows, all from one sample in a study of Tregs in tolerant kidney transplant recipients. Profiling relied on immunoSEQ multiplex PCR, and the TCRdb table lists in-frame clones only, not all of them. The table has about 120,000 clones, roughly 92% seen once; the top ten hold approximately 0.6%. Sample: CD4+ T cells from blood. All receptors come from a human donor in good health. Both conserved end residues are part of each CDR3. Fields, in order: D gene, clone size, V gene, J gene, CDR3 DNA, CDR3 protein. The D gene is left open where the match is weak. Part of the rows lack a size; the others show once, few, many or a class for expanded clones.

d_gene: .; abundance: .; v_gene: TRBV5-1; j_gene: TRBJ2-7; CDR3nt: TGCGCCAGCAGAGGGGGAGGGGGATCGTCCTACGAGCAGTACTTC; CDR3aa: CASRGGGGSSYEQYF
d_gene: .; abundance: .; v_gene: TRBV14; j_gene: TRBJ2-1; CDR3nt: TGTGCCAGCAGCCAAGATTGGGAGACGGAGCAGTTCTTC; CDR3aa: CASSQDWETEQFF
d_gene: TRBD1; abundance: .; v_gene: TRBV6-6; j_gene: TRBJ2-5; CDR3nt: TGTGCCAGCCGCTCCGGGACAGGAAAAGAGACCCAGTACTTC; CDR3aa: CASRSGTGKETQYF
d_gene: TRBD1; abundance: .; v_gene: TRBV5-1; j_gene: TRBJ2-5; CDR3nt: TGCGCCAGCAGCTTGTGGCCGGGACAGCAAGAGACCCAGTACTTC; CDR3aa: CASSLWPGQQETQYF
d_gene: .; abundance: .; v_gene: TRBV18; j_gene: TRBJ2-4; CDR3nt: TGTGCCAGCTCACCACCTACAGGGCGGAACATTCAGTACTTC; CDR3aa: CASSPPTGRNIQYF
d_gene: .; abundance: .; v_gene: TRBV7-9; j_gene: TRBJ1-2; CDR3nt: TGTGCCAGCAGCTTTCCGGGGGCGAATGGCTACACCTTC; CDR3aa: CASSFPGANGYTF
d_gene: .; abundance: .; v_gene: TRBV11-2; j_gene: TRBJ1-1; CDR3nt: TGTGCCAGCAGCTTTCTGAACACTGAAGCTTTCTTT; CDR3aa: CASSFLNTEAFF
d_gene: .; abundance: .; v_gene: TRBV2; j_gene: TRBJ2-2; CDR3nt: TGTGCCAGCAAGGCGGGGTGGACCGGGGAGCTGTTTTTT; CDR3aa: CASKAGWTGELFF
d_gene: TRBD2; abundance: .; v_gene: TRBV2; j_gene: TRBJ2-7; CDR3nt: TGTGCCAGCGGGCGTTATAGCGGGAGCTCCTACGAGCAGTACTTC; CDR3aa: CASGRYSGSSYEQYF
d_gene: .; abundance: .; v_gene: TRBV7-2; j_gene: TRBJ1-4; CDR3nt: TGTGCCAGCAGCTTAAGTGCAACTAATGAAAAACTGTTTTTT; CDR3aa: CASSLSATNEKLFF
d_gene: TRBD1; abundance: once; v_gene: TRBV18; j_gene: TRBJ1-1; CDR3nt: TGTGCCAGCTCACCACGGGGACAGGGTCGAGCTGAAGCTTTCTTT; CDR3aa: CASSPRGQGRAEAFF
d_gene: .; abundance: .; v_gene: TRBV30; j_gene: TRBJ2-7; CDR3nt: TGTGCCTGGACCCTACCTAGGGGGGACGAGCAGTACTTC; CDR3aa: CAWTLPRGDEQYF
d_gene: .; abundance: .; v_gene: TRBV29-1; j_gene: TRBJ1-1; CDR3nt: TGCAGCGTCCCAGGGGTCCTCCGAACTGAAGCTTTCTTT; CDR3aa: CSVPGVLRTEAFF
d_gene: .; abundance: .; v_gene: TRBV7-2; j_gene: TRBJ2-7; CDR3nt: TGTGCCAGCAGCTTAAGGTTGGGCTACGAGCAGTACTTC; CDR3aa: CASSLRLGYEQYF
d_gene: TRBD1; abundance: .; v_gene: TRBV6-6; j_gene: TRBJ2-5; CDR3nt: TGTGCCAGCAGTCACAGGGGAGAGACCCAGTACTTC; CDR3aa: CASSHRGETQYF
d_gene: .; abundance: .; v_gene: TRBV7-8; j_gene: TRBJ1-5; CDR3nt: TGTGCCAGCAGCCCCAACGAGGGTCAGCCCCAGCATTTT; CDR3aa: CASSPNEGQPQHF